The subject of this entry is one TCR beta chain. These data belong to a study of T cell responses to AZD1222 COVID-19 vaccine. TCRdb keeps only in-frame clones here, not all; method: immunoSEQ multiplex PCR. Of some 120,000 clones in the sample, about nine tenths were seen once. Germline-derived CDR1 and CDR2 are SQVTM and ANQGSEA. V was clipped by 6 bases and J by 8 bases, with 10 bases between them. The CDR3 is 10 amino acids. Sequenced here: peripheral blood, sampled on day 0 of AZD1222 vaccination. This TCR was recovered from an adult in good health. This chain uses TRBV29-1 with TRBJ1-2; D is uncertain. CDR3 DNA: TGCAGCGTCGGACTGGAGGGCTACACCTTC. Encoded protein: CSVGLEGYTF. The variable domain in full, with the rest retrieved from reference TRBV29-1 and TRBJ1-2, is SAVISQKPSRDICQRGTSLTIQCQVDSQVTMMFWYRQQPGQSLTLIATANQGSEATYESGFVIDKFPISRPNLTFSTLTVSNMSPEDSSIYLCSVGLEGYTFGSGTRLTVV.